One sample yielded the 7 T cell receptor beta chains listed below, sequenced in a study of shared clonotypes between healthy human individuals. TCRdb keeps only in-frame clones here, not all; method: immunoSEQ multiplex PCR. This sample has 2 million to 2.5 million clones; approximately 90% occur once, and the top ten carry 0.3% to 0.4%. Material: naive CD4+ T cells from PBMCs. Specified subset: CD45RA+ positively selected. The receptors come from a man between 18 and 35 years old in good health. Some clones in this sample may be carry-over from other donors' samples.

The V and J genes are TRBV28 and TRBJ2-2; the match to TRBD2 covers 7 bases. The germline V gene encodes CDR1 MDHEN and CDR2 SYDVKM. The CDR3 has 15 amino acids. V was pared by 5 bases and J by 4 bases, with 7 bases of the junction left unmatched. CDR3 residues: CASSEAGYGTGELFF. CDR3 DNA: TGTGCCAGCAGTGAAGCGGGATACGGCACCGGGGAGCTGTTTTTT. Filled out from reference TRBV28 and TRBJ2-2, the complete variable domain reads DVKVTQSSRYLVKRTGEKVFLECVQDMDHENMFWYRQDPGLGLRLIYFSYDVKMKEKGDIPEGYSVSREKKERFSLILESASTNQTSMYLCASSEAGYGTGELFFGEGSRLTVL.

The genes are TRBV7-8 and TRBJ2-2, with a possible D match to TRBD2 (6 bases). The CDR3 runs to 17 residues. Between the trimmed V and J ends, which lost 3 bases and 7 bases, there was a span of 21 bases. In germline, CDR1 is SGHVS, CDR2 FQNEAQ. CDR3 DNA sequence: TGTGCCAGCAGCTTTATGGCGGGGAGATTACCCATCGGGGAGCTGTTTTTT. It is translated as CASSFMAGRLPIGELFF. Full variable domain (rest looked up from reference TRBV7-8 and TRBJ2-2): GAGVSQSPRYKVAKRGQDVALRCDPISGHVSLFWYQQALGQGPEFLTYFQNEAQLDKSGLPSDRFFAERPEGSVSTLKIQRTQQEDSAVYLCASSFMAGRLPIGELFFGEGSRLTVL.

Points on this clone: This specimen includes other DNA sequences encoding the same CDR3. V and J are TRBV7-9 and TRBJ1-2; D is unresolved. In germline, CDR1 is SEHNR, CDR2 FQNEAQ (reference sequence). The ends were cut back, 1 base at V and 2 bases at J, with 2 bases in the middle. CDR3 size: 12 residues. CDR3 nucleotide sequence: TGTGCCAGCAGCTTAGGCAACTATGGCTACACCTTC. Protein product: CASSLGNYGYTF. Full variable domain (outside the CDR3, taken from reference TRBV7-9 and TRBJ1-2): DTGVSQNPRHKITKRGQNVTFRCDPISEHNRLYWYRQTLGQGPEFLTYFQNEAQLEKSRLLSDRFSAERPKGSFSTLEIQRTEQGDSAMYLCASSLGNYGYTFGSGTRLTVV.

J is TRBJ2-1 and V is TRBV11-2, with TRBD2 matching 14 bases. This CDR3 comprises 18 residues. The trim removed 5 bases at V and 4 bases at J, leaving 10 bases unmatched. Per the germline V gene, CDR1 is SGHAT and CDR2 is FQNNGV. CDR3 residues: CASSRPRLAGGLYNEQFF. CDR3 DNA sequence: TGTGCCAGCAGCCGCCCCCGACTAGCGGGAGGGCTATACAATGAGCAGTTCTTC.

This clone was counted only a few times. CDR3 DNA sequence: TGTGCCAGCATGCGGGCGGGAACTGAAGCTTTCTTT. The encoded protein is CASMRAGTEAFF. The gene calls are TRBV2 and TRBJ1-1; no reliable D call. Germline V gives CDR1 SNHLY, CDR2 FYNNEI. V lost 7 bases to trimming and J lost 5 bases, with 11 bases between them. The CDR3 totals 12 residues.

The gene calls are TRBV11-1 and TRBJ2-1; D call uncertain. Germline V CDR1 and CDR2: SGHAT, FQDESV (reference sequence). The V and J ends lost 5 bases and 1 base respectively, with 12 bases between them. The CDR3 has 15 residues. As DNA, the CDR3 is TGTGCCAGCAGCCGCGATCCCAATTCCTACAATGAGCAGTTCTTC. It encodes CASSRDPNSYNEQFF.

The V and J genes are TRBV19 and TRBJ1-2; D is perhaps TRBD1 (6 bases). This CDR3 has 16 amino acids. Germline V gene sequence: CDR1 LNHDA, CDR2 SQIVND (reference sequence). Trimming removed 1 base from V and 4 bases from J, with 16 bases in between. Written as DNA, the CDR3 is TGTGCCAGTAGTATAGGTGGACAGCCCTCTACCTATGGCTACACCTTC. Amino acid sequence: CASSIGGQPSTYGYTF.